These T cell receptor beta chains were read from a single sample in a study of T cell changes during pregnancy in multiple sclerosis. Clones were sequenced by immunoSEQ multiplex PCR, and TCRdb holds only the in-frame ones, with some missing. Among approximately 30,000 clones listed, 89% were seen once. The sample consisted of CD4+ T cells from peripheral blood mononuclear cells, taken in the second trimester of pregnancy. The receptors stem from a female donor with multiple sclerosis, enrolled in a pregnancy study. The conserved cysteine and the conserved F or W are not part of the CDR3 here. D genes are given only for firm matches.

length: 13
J: TRBJ2-1
D: TRBD2
V: TRBV5-4
CDR3: ASSLSGGRNNEQF

length: 13
J: TRBJ1-4
D: NA
V: TRBV4-1
CDR3: ASSPLAGWNEKLF

length: 15
J: TRBJ2-2
D: TRBD1
V: TRBV28
CDR3: ASSSPSDRGPLGELF

length: 15
J: TRBJ1-1
D: NA
V: TRBV15
CDR3: ATSRAPGEWSNTEAF

length: 11
J: TRBJ1-5
D: NA
V: TRBV10-3
CDR3: AIASGGSQPQH

length: 14
J: TRBJ1-1
D: NA
V: TRBV5-1
CDR3: ASSPTLGRGITEAF

length: 11
J: TRBJ2-5
D: NA
V: TRBV23-1
CDR3: AVAWGDQETQY

length: 11
J: TRBJ2-5
D: NA
V: TRBV9
CDR3: ASSSGLQETQY

length: 16
J: TRBJ2-6
D: TRBD1
V: TRBV5-1
CDR3: ASARNRQGAGGANVLT

length: 12
J: TRBJ1-1
D: TRBD1
V: TRBV27
CDR3: ASSLQGADTEAF

length: 13
J: TRBJ1-1
D: NA
V: TRBV5-5
CDR3: ASSPTTRGHAEAF

length: 12
J: TRBJ2-2
D: NA
V: TRBV19
CDR3: ASPERLGTGELF

length: 10
J: TRBJ1-2
D: NA
V: TRBV2
CDR3: ASRSGNYGYT

length: 14
J: TRBJ1-4
D: NA
V: TRBV4-2
CDR3: ASSQDFRGGEEKLF

length: 13
J: TRBJ1-2
D: NA
V: TRBV19
CDR3: ASSRLTGANYGYT

length: 14
J: TRBJ1-6
D: NA
V: TRBV18
CDR3: ASSPVAGRRNSPLH

length: 12
J: TRBJ1-2
D: NA
V: TRBV4-2
CDR3: ASSQSGGTYGYT

length: 14
J: TRBJ2-3
D: NA
V: TRBV4-3
CDR3: ASSQDLGGSTDTQY

length: 14
J: TRBJ2-7
D: NA
V: TRBV27
CDR3: ASSSVLRRGTGEQY

length: 11
J: TRBJ2-5
D: NA
V: TRBV5-1
CDR3: ASSFSSTETQY

length: 11
J: TRBJ1-2
D: TRBD1
V: TRBV7-3
CDR3: ASSLSGRGQWD

length: 13
J: TRBJ2-1
D: NA
V: TRBV30
CDR3: AWSRMGAFINEQF

length: 11
J: TRBJ1-1
D: NA
V: TRBV29-1
CDR3: SVAWGLNTEAF

length: 13
J: TRBJ1-5
D: TRBD1
V: TRBV6-5
CDR3: ASRATGRGDQPQH

length: 14
J: TRBJ1-1
D: NA
V: TRBV5-1
CDR3: ASRWSLSARGTEAF

length: 13
J: TRBJ2-1
D: TRBD2
V: TRBV5-1
CDR3: ASSISGGAYNEQF

length: 13
J: TRBJ2-5
D: TRBD2
V: TRBV5-1
CDR3: ASSLAGGGQETQY

length: 11
J: TRBJ1-1
D: NA
V: TRBV5-1
CDR3: ASSLQGFTEAF

length: 13
J: TRBJ1-6
D: NA
V: TRBV5-4
CDR3: ASSLEGGGDSPLH

length: 11
J: TRBJ1-1
D: NA
V: TRBV5-4
CDR3: ASHLDSLQKAF

length: 13
J: TRBJ2-1
D: TRBD1
V: TRBV19
CDR3: ASSSRDSSFNEQF

length: 12
J: TRBJ2-3
D: NA
V: TRBV7-3
CDR3: ASSLRGATDTQY

length: 9
J: TRBJ1-1
D: NA
V: TRBV7-9
CDR3: ASGEGGEAF

length: 16
J: TRBJ1-1
D: TRBD1
V: TRBV7-6
CDR3: ASSLEGRTGAQDTEAF

length: 13
J: TRBJ1-2
D: NA
V: TRBV6-8
CDR3: ASSYSYKRPYGYT

length: 16
J: TRBJ2-7
D: NA
V: TRBV7-2
CDR3: ASSLERMEGWFSYEQY

length: 13
J: TRBJ2-3
D: NA
V: TRBV10-3
CDR3: AISVDFSRTDTQY

length: 11
J: TRBJ1-6
D: NA
V: TRBV6-1
CDR3: ASIEEGRSPLH

length: 13
J: TRBJ2-1
D: TRBD2
V: TRBV5-1
CDR3: ASSFFSSGADEQF

length: 14
J: TRBJ1-4
D: TRBD1
V: TRBV5-4
CDR3: ASSLFSQGTNEKLF

length: 16
J: TRBJ1-6
D: TRBD1
V: TRBV27
CDR3: ASRGTAVATSYNSPLH

length: 16
J: TRBJ1-4
D: NA
V: TRBV11-2
CDR3: ASSLVSAWGLANEKLF

length: 10
J: TRBJ2-2
D: NA
V: TRBV28
CDR3: ASSFVAGELF

length: 13
J: TRBJ2-5
D: TRBD2
V: TRBV2
CDR3: ASRDGTSGKETQY

length: 11
J: TRBJ2-7
D: NA
V: TRBV7-8
CDR3: ASTATFTYEQY

length: 14
J: TRBJ2-5
D: TRBD2
V: TRBV5-1
CDR3: ASSLGDLAGRETQY

length: 13
J: TRBJ1-6
D: NA
V: TRBV5-1
CDR3: ASSATTQGDSPLH

length: 14
J: TRBJ2-3
D: TRBD2
V: TRBV5-1
CDR3: ASSSLAGGPADTQY

length: 12
J: TRBJ1-5
D: NA
V: TRBV2
CDR3: ASSEYGRLTPQH

length: 11
J: TRBJ1-1
D: TRBD1
V: TRBV30
CDR3: AWGSFGQGGAF

length: 11
J: TRBJ1-2
D: NA
V: TRBV5-1
CDR3: ASGEQGNYGYT

length: 12
J: TRBJ2-5
D: NA
V: TRBV7-7
CDR3: ASAARRSQETQY

length: 15
J: TRBJ1-3
D: TRBD1
V: TRBV7-2
CDR3: ASSLQGPLISGNTIY

length: 13
J: TRBJ2-5
D: TRBD2
V: TRBV27
CDR3: ASSVGLAGSETQY

length: 12
J: TRBJ2-3
D: NA
V: TRBV7-2
CDR3: ASSLDGVEDTQY

length: 13
J: TRBJ1-4
D: NA
V: TRBV4-3
CDR3: ASSQGEGRGEKLF

length: 14
J: TRBJ1-6
D: TRBD1
V: TRBV4-2
CDR3: ASSQDRTGYNSPLH

length: 11
J: TRBJ2-1
D: NA
V: TRBV5-1
CDR3: ASSYTNREWQF

length: 11
J: TRBJ1-5
D: NA
V: TRBV29-1
CDR3: SVVVGLDQPQH